This T cell receptor beta chain originates from a study of Ad26.COV2.S vaccination and SARS-CoV-2 variants. Findings and limits, study-wide: Reported post-vaccination CD8+ and CD4+ T cell responses to spike showed substantial breadth.

Of note for this clone: Antigen: not known.

The CDR3 totals 15 residues. The germline CDR1 and CDR2 sequences are PRHDT and FYEKMQ (reference sequence). Trimming shortened V by 2 bases and J by 5 bases, and 13 bases separated the two germline ends. Treatment defined: 19 received Ad26.COV2.S at low or high dose, single or two shots; roughly five received placebo; per-sample allocation not given. Sampling was done on day 63 after the first vaccine or placebo injection. Method: immunoSEQ multiplex PCR; TCRdb's copy keeps in-frame clones and lacks some. The repertoire holds a few hundred thousand clones, with more than 75% as singletons. The chain carries TRBV13 and TRBJ1-5; the D gene is possibly TRBD1 (6 bases). Here the sequenced sample was peripheral blood, taken in a trial of Ad26.COV2.S vaccine versus placebo. The sequence was collected from a person aged 18-65 years who received the Ad26.COV2.S COVID-19 vaccine or a placebo. The CDR3 here is CASSLQGAGDQPQHF. DNA of the CDR3: TGTGCCAGCAGCTTACAGGGTGCAGGGGATCAGCCCCAGCATTTT.